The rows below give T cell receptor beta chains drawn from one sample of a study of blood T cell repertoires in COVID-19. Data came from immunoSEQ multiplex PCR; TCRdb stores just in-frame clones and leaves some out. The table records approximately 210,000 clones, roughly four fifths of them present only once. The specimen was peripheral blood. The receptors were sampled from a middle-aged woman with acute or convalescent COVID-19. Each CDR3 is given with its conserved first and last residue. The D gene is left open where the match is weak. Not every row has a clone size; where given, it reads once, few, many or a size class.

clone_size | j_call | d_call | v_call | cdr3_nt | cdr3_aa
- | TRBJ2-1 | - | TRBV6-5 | TGTGCCAGCAGTTACTATTCCGGTTACAATGAGCAGTTCTTC | CASSYYSGYNEQFF
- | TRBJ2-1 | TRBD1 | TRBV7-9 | TGTGCCAGCAGCCCTCGGGACAGGGTGTACAATGAGCAGTTCTTC | CASSPRDRVYNEQFF
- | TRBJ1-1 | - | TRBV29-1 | TGCAGCGTGCGCAGGGGGAACACTGAAGCTTTCTTT | CSVRRGNTEAFF
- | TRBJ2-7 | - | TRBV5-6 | TGTGCCAGCAGCTTGGGGCAGGGGGGTTACGAGCAGTACTTC | CASSLGQGGYEQYF
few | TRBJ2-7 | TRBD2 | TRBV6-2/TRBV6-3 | TGTGCCAGCAGTGGGGCTCTAGCGGGATCCTACGAGCAGTACTTC | CASSGALAGSYEQYF
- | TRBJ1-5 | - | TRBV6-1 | TGTGCCAGCAGTGAAGCGCAGGGTCATCTTGAGGCCCAGCATTTT | CASSEAQGHLEAQHF
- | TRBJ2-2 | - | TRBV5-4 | TGTGCCAGCAGCCCTAAAATTAACGGGGAGCTGTTTTTT | CASSPKINGELFF
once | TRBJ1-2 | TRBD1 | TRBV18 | TGTGCCAGCTCACCAGAGGGGGCCAGTAACTATGGCTACACCTTC | CASSPEGASNYGYTF
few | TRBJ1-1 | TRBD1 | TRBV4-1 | TGCGCCAGCAGCCGGACAGGGGGCGTCACTGAAGCTTTCTTT | CASSRTGGVTEAFF
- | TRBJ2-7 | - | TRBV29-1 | TGCAGCGTTGAAGTAGGGGCACCCTACGAGCAGTACTTC | CSVEVGAPYEQYF
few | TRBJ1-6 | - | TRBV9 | TGTGCCAGCAGCGTAGCTACTACAAATTCACCCCTCCACTTT | CASSVATTNSPLHF
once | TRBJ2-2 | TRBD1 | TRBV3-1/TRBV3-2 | TGTGCCAGCAGCCTGCTGTGGCAGGGGGAAACCGGGGAGCTGTTTTTT | CASSLLWQGETGELFF
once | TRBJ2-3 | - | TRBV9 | TGTGCCAGCAGCGCCGGGGACTCGGGGTGGGATACGCAGTATTTT | CASSAGDSGWDTQYF
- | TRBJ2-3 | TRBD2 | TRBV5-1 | TGCGCCAGCAGCTTTGGGTCCAGCGGGGGCCCCCGGGATACGCAGTATTTT | CASSFGSSGGPRDTQYF
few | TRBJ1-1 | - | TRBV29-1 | TGCAGCGTTGGGGAGGGGAACACTGAAGCTTTCTTT | CSVGEGNTEAFF
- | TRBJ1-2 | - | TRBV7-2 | TGTGCCAGCAGCCGGACAGTGACTAACTATGGCTACACCTTC | CASSRTVTNYGYTF
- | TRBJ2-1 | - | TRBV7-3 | TGTGCCAGCAGCTTAACCTCGGGACATAATGAGCAGTTCTTC | CASSLTSGHNEQFF
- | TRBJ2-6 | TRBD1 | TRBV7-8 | TGTGCCAGCAGTTCCCCATTGGACAGGGGCTCTGGGGCCAACGTCCTGACTTTC | CASSSPLDRGSGANVLTF
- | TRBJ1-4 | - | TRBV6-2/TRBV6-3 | TGTGCCAGCAGTTACCGGAAGGAGGAACTGTTTTTT | CASSYRKEELFF
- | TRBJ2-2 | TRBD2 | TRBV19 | TGTGCCAGCAGCGGGAGTAAAGCCGGGGAGCTGTTTTTT | CASSGSKAGELFF
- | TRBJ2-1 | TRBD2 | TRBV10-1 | TGCGCCAGCAGTGCCACCTCTAGCGGGGGCCTCAATGAGCAGTTCTTC | CASSATSSGGLNEQFF
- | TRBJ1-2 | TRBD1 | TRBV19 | TGTGCCAGTAGTTTTGGACAGGGATGGGAGTATGGCTACACCTTC | CASSFGQGWEYGYTF
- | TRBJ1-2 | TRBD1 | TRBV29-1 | TGCAGCGTTACCGGGACAGGGAGGGGTAACTATGGCTACACCTTC | CSVTGTGRGNYGYTF
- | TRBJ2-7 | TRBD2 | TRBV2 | TGTGCCAGCATTCTAGCGGGGGGGAACGAGCAGTACTTC | CASILAGGNEQYF
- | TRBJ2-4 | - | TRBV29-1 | TGCAGCGTTGGGCAGAAAGGACAGAGGGTTCAGTACTTC | CSVGQKGQRVQYF
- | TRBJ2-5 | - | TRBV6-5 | TGTGCCAGCATGTCACTAGCTGCGACCCAGTACTTC | CASMSLAATQYF
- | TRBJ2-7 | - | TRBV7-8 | TGTGCCAGCGCACGACAGGTTTACTACGAGCAGTACTTC | CASARQVYYEQYF